The 8 T cell receptor beta chains below come from one sample, sequenced in a study of blood T cell repertoires in COVID-19. Generated by immunoSEQ multiplex PCR, the TCRdb table keeps only in-frame clones and is missing some. The table lists roughly 430,000 clones, roughly 90% of them singletons. The sample consisted of PBMCs or T cells enriched from blood (not recorded which). These receptor sequences come from a woman between 40 and 50 years old with acute COVID-19.

CDR3 sequence: CASSKGTSGGANTGELFF. CDR3 nucleotide sequence: TGTGCCAGCAGCAAAGGGACTAGCGGGGGAGCGAACACCGGGGAGCTGTTTTTT. The chain employs TRBV5-4 and TRBJ2-2; 14 bases agree with TRBD2. Germline CDR1 and CDR2: SGHNT and YYREEE (reference sequence). The CDR3 runs 18 residues. V was clipped by 4 bases and J by 0 bases; unmatched bases: 5.

V and J are TRBV27 and TRBJ2-3, with 8 bases lining up with TRBD2. CDR3 size: 16 residues. CDR1 and CDR2 (germline): MNHEY, SMNVEV (reference sequence). Trimming took 2 bases from V and 0 from J; bases not matched to a gene: 4. The CDR3 DNA sequence: TGTGCCAGCAGTTTAGTAGCGGGAAGTAGCACAGATACGCAGTATTTT. This gives the protein CASSLVAGSSTDTQYF.

This rearrangement joins TRBV2 to TRBJ1-4, with D tentatively TRBD1 (5 bases). Germline V CDR1 and CDR2: SNHLY, FYNNEI. Trimming took 4 bases from V and 5 from J, leaving 14 bases between them. There are 15 residues in the CDR3. The CDR3 spells CASSASGTKNEKLFF. The CDR3 DNA sequence: TGTGCCAGCAGTGCCTCCGGGACTAAGAATGAAAAACTGTTTTTT. Based on the CDR3 plus reference TRBV2 and TRBJ1-4, the full variable domain is EPEVTQTPSHQVTQMGQEVILRCVPISNHLYFYWYRQILGQKVEFLVSFYNNEISEKSEIFDDQFSVERPDGSNFTLKIRSTKLEDSAMYFCASSASGTKNEKLFFGSGTQLSVL.

The chain couples TRBV6-5 to TRBJ2-7; 8 nucleotides line up with TRBD1. Germline V gene lookup returns CDR1 MNHEY and CDR2 SVGAGI. J gave up 0 bases and V 6 bases, and 7 bases lay outside the gene matches. This CDR3 has 15 residues. CDR3 in amino acids: CASRPNRGSSYEQYF. The CDR3 DNA reads as TGTGCCAGCAGACCAAACAGGGGGAGCTCCTACGAGCAGTACTTC.

The rearrangement uses TRBV5-6 and TRBJ1-6; D might be TRBD1 (6 bases). This CDR3 comprises 15 residues. The germline V gene encodes CDR1 SGHDT and CDR2 YYEEEE. The V end lost 0 bases, the J end lost 7 bases, and 11 bases lay between the germline ends. The CDR3 DNA is TGTGCCAGCAGCTTGGCTGGGGGCTTGAATTCACCCCTCCACTTT. Translation: CASSLAGGLNSPLHF.

The J gene is TRBJ1-5, the V gene TRBV2; D uncertain. Per germline, CDR1 SNHLY and CDR2 FYNNEI. V was cut by 7 bases and J by 3 bases, with 16 bases left in between. The CDR3 loop spans 15 amino acids. CDR3 sequence: CASTRRSGINQPQHF. In DNA form, the CDR3 reads TGTGCCAGCACCCGAAGGAGCGGGATCAATCAGCCCCAGCATTTT.

This clone was observed a few times. The chain has TRBV4-1 and TRBJ2-7, with D maybe TRBD1 (6 bases). CDR3 length: 14 residues. With 6 bases removed from V and 1 base from J, the gap between germline ends came to 13 bases. Germline CDR1 MGHRA, CDR2 YSYEKL. The CDR3: CASRPPGQSYEQYF. Written as DNA, the CDR3 is TGCGCCAGCAGACCTCCGGGACAATCCTACGAGCAGTACTTC.

Written as DNA, the CDR3 is TGTGCCAGCAGCTTGGCCCACCGGGACATCGGGGGGGTGGAGACCCAGTACTTC. Translation: CASSLAHRDIGGVETQYF. This chain uses TRBV5-6 with TRBJ2-5; 8 bases fit TRBD2. From germline, CDR1 is SGHDT and CDR2 YYEEEE. The CDR3 has 18 amino acids. J lost 5 bases, V lost 0 bases, and 15 bases had no gene match.